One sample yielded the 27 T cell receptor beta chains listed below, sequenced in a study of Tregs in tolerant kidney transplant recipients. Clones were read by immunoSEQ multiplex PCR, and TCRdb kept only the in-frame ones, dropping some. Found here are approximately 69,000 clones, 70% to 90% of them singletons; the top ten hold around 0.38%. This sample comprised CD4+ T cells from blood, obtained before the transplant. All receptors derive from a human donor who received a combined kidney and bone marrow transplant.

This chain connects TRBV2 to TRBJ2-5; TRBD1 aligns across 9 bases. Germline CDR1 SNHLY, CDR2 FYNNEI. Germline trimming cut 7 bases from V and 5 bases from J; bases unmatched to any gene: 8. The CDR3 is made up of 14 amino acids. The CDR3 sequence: CASTTDRGIETQYF. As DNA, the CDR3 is TGTGCCAGCACCACGGACAGGGGCATTGAGACCCAGTACTTC.

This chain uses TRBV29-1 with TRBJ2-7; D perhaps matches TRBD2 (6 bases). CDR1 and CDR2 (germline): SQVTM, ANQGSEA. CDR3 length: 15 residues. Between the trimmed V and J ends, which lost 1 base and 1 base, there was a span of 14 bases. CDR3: CSVEGGVFSSYEQYF. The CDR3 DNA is TGCAGCGTTGAAGGCGGGGTTTTTTCTTCCTACGAGCAGTACTTC.

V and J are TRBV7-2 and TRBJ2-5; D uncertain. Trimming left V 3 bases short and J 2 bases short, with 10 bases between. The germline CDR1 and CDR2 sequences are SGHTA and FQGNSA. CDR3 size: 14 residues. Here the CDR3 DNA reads TGTGCCAGCAGCTTGTCCAGCGAACAAGAGACCCAGTACTTC. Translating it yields CASSLSSEQETQYF.

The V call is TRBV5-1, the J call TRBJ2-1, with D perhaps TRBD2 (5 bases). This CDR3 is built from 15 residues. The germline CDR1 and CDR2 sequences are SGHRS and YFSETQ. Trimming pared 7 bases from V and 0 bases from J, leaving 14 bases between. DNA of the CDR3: TGCGCCAGCTCCCCAACTAGATCCTCCTACAATGAGCAGTTCTTC. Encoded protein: CASSPTRSSYNEQFF.

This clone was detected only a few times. The CDR3 loop reads CASSFRTDQSTGELFF. As DNA, the CDR3 is TGTGCCAGCAGCTTTCGGACAGACCAATCAACCGGGGAGCTGTTTTTT. The chain combines TRBV5-6 with TRBJ2-2; D may be TRBD1 (6 bases). With 2 bases removed from V and 5 bases from J, the gap between germline ends came to 16 bases. The germline gives CDR1 SGHDT, CDR2 YYEEEE. The CDR3 is made up of 16 amino acids.

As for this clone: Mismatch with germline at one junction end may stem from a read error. The CDR3 protein is CASSEGLAGAETQYF. The CDR3 DNA reads as TGTGCTAGCAGCGAAGGACTAGCGGGAGCAGAGACCCAGTACTTC. This chain connects TRBV7-7 to TRBJ2-5, with 13 bases lining up with TRBD2. CDR1 is SSHAT, CDR2 FNYEAQ, per germline (reference sequence). This CDR3 spans 15 amino acids.

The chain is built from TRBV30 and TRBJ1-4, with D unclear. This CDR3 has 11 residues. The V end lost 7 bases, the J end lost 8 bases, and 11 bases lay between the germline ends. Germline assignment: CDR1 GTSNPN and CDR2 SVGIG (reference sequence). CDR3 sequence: CAFGFGEKLFF. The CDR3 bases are TGTGCCTTTGGGTTCGGGGAAAAACTGTTTTTT.

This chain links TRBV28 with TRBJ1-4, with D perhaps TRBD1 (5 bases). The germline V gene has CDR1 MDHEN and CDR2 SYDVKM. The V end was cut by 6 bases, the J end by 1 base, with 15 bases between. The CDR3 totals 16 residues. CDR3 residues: CASSPQGSLTNEKLFF. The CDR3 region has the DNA TGTGCCAGCAGCCCCCAGGGATCCTTAACTAATGAAAAACTGTTTTTT.

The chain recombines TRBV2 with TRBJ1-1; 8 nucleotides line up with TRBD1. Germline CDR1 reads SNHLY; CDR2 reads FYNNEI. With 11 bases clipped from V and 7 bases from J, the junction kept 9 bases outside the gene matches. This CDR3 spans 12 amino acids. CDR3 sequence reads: CARRDRTGEAFF. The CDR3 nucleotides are TGTGCCCGCCGGGACAGGACCGGTGAAGCTTTCTTT.

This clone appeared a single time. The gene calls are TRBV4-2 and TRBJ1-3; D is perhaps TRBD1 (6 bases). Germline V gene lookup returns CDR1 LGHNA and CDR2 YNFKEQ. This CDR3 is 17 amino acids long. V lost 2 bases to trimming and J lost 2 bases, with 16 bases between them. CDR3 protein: CASSQTGTGWTGNTIYF. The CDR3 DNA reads TGTGCCAGCAGCCAAACGGGCACAGGGTGGACTGGAAACACCATATATTTT.

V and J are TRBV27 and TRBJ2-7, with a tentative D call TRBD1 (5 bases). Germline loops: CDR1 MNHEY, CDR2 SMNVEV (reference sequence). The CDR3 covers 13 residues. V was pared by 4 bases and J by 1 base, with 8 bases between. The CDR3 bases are TGTGCCAGCAGTTCCAGGGATTCCTACGAGCAGTACTTC. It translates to CASSSRDSYEQYF.

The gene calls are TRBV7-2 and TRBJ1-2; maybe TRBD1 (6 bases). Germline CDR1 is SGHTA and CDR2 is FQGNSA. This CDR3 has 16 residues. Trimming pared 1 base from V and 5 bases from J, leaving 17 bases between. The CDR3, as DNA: TGTGCCAGCAGCTTAGGGGGGCGGAATACCCTGTATGGCTACACCTTC. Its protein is CASSLGGRNTLYGYTF.

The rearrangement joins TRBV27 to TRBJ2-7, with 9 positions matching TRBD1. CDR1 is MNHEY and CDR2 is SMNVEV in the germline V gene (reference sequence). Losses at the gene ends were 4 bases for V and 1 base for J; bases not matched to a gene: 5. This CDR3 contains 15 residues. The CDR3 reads CASSSRGQGSYEQYF. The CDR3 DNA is TGTGCCAGCAGTTCCCGCGGACAGGGGTCCTACGAGCAGTACTTC.

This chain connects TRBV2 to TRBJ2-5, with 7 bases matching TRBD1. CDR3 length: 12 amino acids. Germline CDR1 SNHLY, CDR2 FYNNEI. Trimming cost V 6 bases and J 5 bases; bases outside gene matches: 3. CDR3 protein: CASSIQGETQYF. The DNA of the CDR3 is TGTGCCAGCAGCATACAGGGGGAGACCCAGTACTTC.

CDR3 protein: CASSFGPGQSYGYTF. The CDR3, as DNA: TGCGCCAGCAGCTTTGGTCCAGGACAGAGCTATGGCTACACCTTC. V and J are TRBV5-1 and TRBJ1-2, with a possible D match to TRBD1 (6 bases). The CDR3 has 15 residues. V was cut by 2 bases and J by 4 bases, with 15 bases left in between. CDR1 is SGHRS and CDR2 is YFSETQ in the germline V gene.

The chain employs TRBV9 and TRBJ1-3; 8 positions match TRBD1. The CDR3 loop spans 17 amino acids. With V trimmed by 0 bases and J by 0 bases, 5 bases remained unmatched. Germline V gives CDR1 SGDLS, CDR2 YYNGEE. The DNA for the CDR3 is TGTGCCAGCAGCGTAGGGACAGGGAGAAGCTCTGGAAACACCATATATTTT. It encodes CASSVGTGRSSGNTIYF.

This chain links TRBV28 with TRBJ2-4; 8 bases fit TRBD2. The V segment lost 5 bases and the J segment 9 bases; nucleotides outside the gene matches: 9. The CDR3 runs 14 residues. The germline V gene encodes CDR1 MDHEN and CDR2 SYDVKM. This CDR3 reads CASSTKAGVFIQYF. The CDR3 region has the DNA TGTGCCAGCAGTACCAAAGCGGGAGTGTTCATTCAGTACTTC.

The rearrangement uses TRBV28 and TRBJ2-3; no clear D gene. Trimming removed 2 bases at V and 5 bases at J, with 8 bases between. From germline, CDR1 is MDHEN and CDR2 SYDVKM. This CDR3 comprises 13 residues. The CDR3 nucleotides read TGTGCCAGCAGTTTACCCAGTCTAGATACGCAGTATTTT. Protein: CASSLPSLDTQYF.

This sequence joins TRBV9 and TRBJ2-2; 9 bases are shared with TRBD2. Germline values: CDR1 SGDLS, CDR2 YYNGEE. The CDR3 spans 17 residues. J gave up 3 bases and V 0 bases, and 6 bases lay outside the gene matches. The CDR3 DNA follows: TGTGCCAGCAGCGTAGGGGCGGCGGGAGGGTACACCGGGGAGCTGTTTTTT. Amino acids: CASSVGAAGGYTGELFF. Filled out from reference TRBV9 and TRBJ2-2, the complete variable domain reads DSGVTQTPKHLITATGQRVTLRCSPRSGDLSVYWYQQSLDQGLQFLIQYYNGEERAKGNILERFSAQQFPDLHSELNLSSLELGDSALYFCASSVGAAGGYTGELFFGEGSRLTVL.

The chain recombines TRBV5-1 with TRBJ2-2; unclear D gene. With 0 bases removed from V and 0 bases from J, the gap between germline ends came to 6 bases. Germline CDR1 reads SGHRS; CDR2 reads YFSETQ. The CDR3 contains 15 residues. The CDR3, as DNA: TGCGCCAGCAGCTTGGGTAGTACGAACACCGGGGAGCTGTTTTTT. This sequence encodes CASSLGSTNTGELFF.

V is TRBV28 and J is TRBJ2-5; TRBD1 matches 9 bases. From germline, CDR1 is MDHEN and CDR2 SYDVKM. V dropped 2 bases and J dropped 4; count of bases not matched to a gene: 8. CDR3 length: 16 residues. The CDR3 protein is CASSLGTGKLGETQYF. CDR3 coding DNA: TGTGCCAGCAGTTTAGGGACAGGGAAGTTGGGAGAGACCCAGTACTTC.

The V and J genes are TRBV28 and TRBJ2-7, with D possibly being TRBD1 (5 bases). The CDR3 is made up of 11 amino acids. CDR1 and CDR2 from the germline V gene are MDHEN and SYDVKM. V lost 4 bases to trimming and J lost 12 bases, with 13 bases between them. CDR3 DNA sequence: TGTGCCAGCAGTTGGGGCCCTGAGAGGTACTTC. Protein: CASSWGPERYF.

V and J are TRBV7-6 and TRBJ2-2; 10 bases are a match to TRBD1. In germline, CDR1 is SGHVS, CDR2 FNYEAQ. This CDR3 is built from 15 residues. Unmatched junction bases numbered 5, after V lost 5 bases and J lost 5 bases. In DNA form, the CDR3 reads TGTGCCAGCAGCCGACAGGGGGCGGATACCGGGGAGCTGTTTTTT. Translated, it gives CASSRQGADTGELFF.

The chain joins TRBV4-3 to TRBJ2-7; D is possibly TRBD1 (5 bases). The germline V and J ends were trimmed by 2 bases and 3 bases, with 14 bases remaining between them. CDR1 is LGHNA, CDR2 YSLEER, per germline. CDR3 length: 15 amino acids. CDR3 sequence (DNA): TGCGCCAGCAGCCAATATCCTGACAGCCTCTACGAGCAGTACTTC. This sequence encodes CASSQYPDSLYEQYF.

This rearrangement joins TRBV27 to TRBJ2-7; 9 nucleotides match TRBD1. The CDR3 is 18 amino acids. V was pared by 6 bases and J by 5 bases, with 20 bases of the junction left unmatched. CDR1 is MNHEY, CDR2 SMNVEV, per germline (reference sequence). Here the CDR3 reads CASSRRTTNSGQGNEQYF. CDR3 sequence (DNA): TGTGCCAGCAGCCGCCGAACGACAAACTCGGGACAGGGAAACGAGCAGTACTTC.

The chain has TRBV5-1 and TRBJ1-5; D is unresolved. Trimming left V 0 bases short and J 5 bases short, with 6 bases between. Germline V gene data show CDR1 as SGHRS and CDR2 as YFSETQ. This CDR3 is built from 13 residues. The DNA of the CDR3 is TGCGCCAGCAGCTTGGCCTCAGATCAGCCCCAGCATTTT. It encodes CASSLASDQPQHF.

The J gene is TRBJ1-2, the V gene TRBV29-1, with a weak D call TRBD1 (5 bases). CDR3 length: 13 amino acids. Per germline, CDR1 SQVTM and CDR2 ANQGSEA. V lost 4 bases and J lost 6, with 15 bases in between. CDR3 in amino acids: CSVAQDLTDGYTF. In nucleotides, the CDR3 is TGCAGCGTTGCACAGGACCTAACGGATGGCTACACCTTC.